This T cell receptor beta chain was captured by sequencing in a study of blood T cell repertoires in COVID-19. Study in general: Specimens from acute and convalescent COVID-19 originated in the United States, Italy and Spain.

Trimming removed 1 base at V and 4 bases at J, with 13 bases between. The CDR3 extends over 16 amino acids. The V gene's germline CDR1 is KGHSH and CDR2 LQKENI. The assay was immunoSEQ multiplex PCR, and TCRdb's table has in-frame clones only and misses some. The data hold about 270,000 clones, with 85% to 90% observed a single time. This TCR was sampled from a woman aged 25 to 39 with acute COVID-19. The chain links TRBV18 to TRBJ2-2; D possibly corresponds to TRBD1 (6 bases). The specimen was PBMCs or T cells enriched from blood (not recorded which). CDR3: CASSPQGERGTGELFF. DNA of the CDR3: TGTGCCAGCTCACCACAGGGGGAAAGAGGCACCGGGGAGCTGTTTTTT.